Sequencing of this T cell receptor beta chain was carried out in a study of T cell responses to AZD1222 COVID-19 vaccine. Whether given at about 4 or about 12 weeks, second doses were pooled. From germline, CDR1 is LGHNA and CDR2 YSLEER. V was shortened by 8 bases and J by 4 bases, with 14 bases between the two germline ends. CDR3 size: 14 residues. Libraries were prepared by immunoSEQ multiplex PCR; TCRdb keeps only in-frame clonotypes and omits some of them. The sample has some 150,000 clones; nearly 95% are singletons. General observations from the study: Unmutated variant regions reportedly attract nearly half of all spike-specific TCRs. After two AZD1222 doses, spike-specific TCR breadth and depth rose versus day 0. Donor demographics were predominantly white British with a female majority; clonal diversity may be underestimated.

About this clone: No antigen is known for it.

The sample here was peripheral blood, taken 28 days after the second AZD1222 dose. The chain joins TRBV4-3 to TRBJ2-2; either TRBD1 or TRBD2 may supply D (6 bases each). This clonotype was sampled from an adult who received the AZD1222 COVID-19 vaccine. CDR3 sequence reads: CASGGTRSTGELFF. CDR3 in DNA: TGCGCCAGCGGGGGGACACGTTCCACCGGGGAGCTGTTTTTT.